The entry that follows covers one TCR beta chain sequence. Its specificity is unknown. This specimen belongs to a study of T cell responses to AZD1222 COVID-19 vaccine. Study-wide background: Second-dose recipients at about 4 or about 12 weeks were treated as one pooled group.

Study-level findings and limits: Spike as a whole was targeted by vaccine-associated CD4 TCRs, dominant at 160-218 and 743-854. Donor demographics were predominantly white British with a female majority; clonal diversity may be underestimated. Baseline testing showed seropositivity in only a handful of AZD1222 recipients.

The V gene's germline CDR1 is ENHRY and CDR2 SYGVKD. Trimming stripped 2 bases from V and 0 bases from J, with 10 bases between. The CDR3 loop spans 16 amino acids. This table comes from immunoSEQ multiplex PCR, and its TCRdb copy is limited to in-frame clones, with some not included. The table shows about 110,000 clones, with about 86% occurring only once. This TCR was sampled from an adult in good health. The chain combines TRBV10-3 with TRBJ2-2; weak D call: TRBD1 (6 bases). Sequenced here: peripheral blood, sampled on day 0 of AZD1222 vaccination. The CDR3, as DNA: TGTGCCATCAGTGAGAACAGGGTCTCGAACACCGGGGAGCTGTTTTTT. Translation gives CAISENRVSNTGELFF.